The 32 T cell receptor beta chains presented below share a single source sample, sequenced in a study of regulatory T cells in long-lasting Graves disease. Documented time point: newly diagnosed GD, antithyroid drugs for less than 3 months. PBMCs were the source of the RNA used for TCR sequencing. CDR3 regions were amplified by Arm-PCR using iRepertoire HTBI primers to build TCR beta libraries. In TCRdb, the multiplex PCR reads were re-called with MiXCR into one record per CDR3 protein. The data contain a few hundred thousand distinct CDR3 sequences, 10% to 15% of them singletons. Separately, the same data were catalogued under a study of T cells in Graves' hyperthyroidism and ophthalmopathy.

The specimen was peripheral blood mononuclear cells (PBMCs), collected at new diagnosis, from a patient treated with antithyroid drugs. These receptor sequences come from a woman younger than 30 with Graves disease.

V usage is TRBV28 and J usage is TRBJ1-1; possibly TRBD1 for D (5 bases). The CDR3 is 15 amino acids. Germline-derived CDR1 and CDR2 are MDHEN and SYDVKM. V gave up 2 bases and J gave up 4 bases, with 14 bases separating them. CDR3 DNA: TGTGCCAGCAGTTTAAATCAGGGCGGGGGCACTGAAGCTTTCTTT. This gives the protein CASSLNQGGGTEAFF.

This clonotype was observed many times. This rearrangement joins TRBV5-6 to TRBJ2-2; D is unresolved. Germline-derived CDR1 and CDR2 are SGHDT and YYEEEE. This CDR3 has 13 residues. Trimming stripped 5 bases from V and 8 bases from J, with 13 bases between. This CDR3 is CASRAEQRGELFF. In DNA, the CDR3 is TGTGCCAGCAGGGCGGAGCAAAGGGGGGAGCTGTTTTTT.

This clonotype was counted many times. The chain employs TRBV30 and TRBJ2-7; D assignment may be TRBD1 or TRBD2 (5 bases each). The CDR3 spans 14 residues. CDR1 and CDR2 from the germline V gene are GTSNPN and SVGIG (reference sequence). V was clipped by 7 bases and J by 4 bases, with 20 bases between them. Here the CDR3 reads CASSSRDGSYEQYF. In DNA form, the CDR3 reads TGTGCCTCCTCGTCCCGGGACGGCTCGTACGAGCAGTACTTC.

This clonotype came up many times. The chain carries TRBV7-2 and TRBJ2-3, with D possibly matching TRBD2 (5 bases). Germline CDR1 SGHTA, CDR2 FQGNSA. This CDR3 has 12 residues. V lost 3 bases to trimming and J lost 11 bases, with 12 bases between them. The CDR3 sequence is CASSFDYAWQYF. CDR3 sequence (DNA): TGTGCCAGCAGCTTCGACTATGCCTGGCAGTATTTT.

This clonotype occurred many times. The V call is TRBV7-2, the J call TRBJ2-3, with TRBD2 identical over 9 bases. V dropped 3 bases and J dropped 4; count of bases not matched to a gene: 5. From germline, CDR1 is SGHTA and CDR2 FQGNSA. The CDR3 extends over 15 amino acids. The CDR3 loop is CASSFSGSYPDTQYF. The CDR3 DNA is TGTGCCAGCAGCTTTAGCGGGAGTTACCCAGATACGCAGTATTTT.

There are many counts of this clonotype. This rearrangement joins TRBV9 to TRBJ1-1; D is uncertain. V was clipped by 0 bases and J by 1 base, with 10 bases between them. The CDR3 consists of 15 residues. Germline CDR1 reads SGDLS; CDR2 reads YYNGEE. The CDR3 is CASSVESLANTEAFF. CDR3 DNA sequence: TGTGCCAGCAGCGTAGAATCCCTTGCGAACACTGAAGCTTTCTTT.

The CDR3 loop reads CATSRGRGQGHTEAFF. In DNA form, the CDR3 reads TGTGCCACCAGCAGAGGTCGGGGACAGGGGCACACTGAAGCTTTCTTT. This chain joins TRBV15 and TRBJ1-1, with 10 nucleotides matching TRBD1. CDR3 length: 16 amino acids. Germline CDR1 is LNHNV and CDR2 is YYDKDF (reference sequence). J was trimmed by 3 bases and V by 1 base; bases with no gene match: 5.

This clonotype was observed at least ten times. The chain combines TRBV7-3 with TRBJ2-2, with D uncertain. The germline V and J ends were trimmed by 1 base and 6 bases, with 18 bases remaining between them. Per the germline V gene, CDR1 is SGHTA and CDR2 is FQGTGA. The CDR3 contains 17 residues. Written as DNA, the CDR3 is TGTGCCAGCAGCTTAAGAGAAACTGATTTGTTCTCCGGGGAGCTGTTTTTT. It yields the protein CASSLRETDLFSGELFF.

The gene calls are TRBV20-1 and TRBJ2-7, with D possibly matching TRBD1 (6 bases). This CDR3 has 12 amino acids. Trimming shortened V by 5 bases and J by 1 base, and 9 bases separated the two germline ends. Germline V gene sequence: CDR1 DFQATT, CDR2 SNEGSKA (reference sequence). CDR3 nucleotide sequence: TGCAGTGCTGAGGGGGTATCCTACGAGCAGTACTTC. This gives the protein CSAEGVSYEQYF.

Ten or more counts support this clonotype. The chain has TRBV19 and TRBJ1-5; D is uncertain. The length of the CDR3 is 15 residues. V lost 5 bases and J lost 0, with 11 bases in between. The germline V gene has CDR1 LNHDA and CDR2 SQIVND (reference sequence). In DNA form, the CDR3 reads TGTGCCAGTAGTCTTCAGCCTTATAGCAATCAGCCCCAGCATTTT. It is translated as CASSLQPYSNQPQHF.

This clonotype was seen many times. The genes are TRBV2 and TRBJ2-5; the D gene is possibly TRBD2 (7 bases). The CDR3 is made up of 15 amino acids. Germline V gene sequence: CDR1 SNHLY, CDR2 FYNNEI. V lost 3 bases and J lost 9, with 20 bases in between. DNA for the CDR3: TGTGCCAGCAGTGACGGCTGGGGGGGCCATGAGGCCCAGTACTTC. This translates into CASSDGWGGHEAQYF.

Ten or more counts support this clonotype. The J gene is TRBJ1-3, the V gene TRBV7-9; D may be TRBD1 (5 bases). CDR1 is SEHNR, CDR2 FQNEAQ, per germline (reference sequence). This CDR3 comprises 14 residues. Trimming pared 10 bases from V and 2 bases from J, leaving 15 bases between. CDR3 amino acids: CANSRGIAGNTIYF. As DNA, the CDR3 is TGTGCCAACTCACGGGGGATTGCTGGAAACACCATATATTTT.

This chain joins TRBV5-4 and TRBJ1-2; weak D call: TRBD1 (5 bases). CDR3 length equals 15 residues. CDR1 is SGHNT, CDR2 YYREEE, per germline (reference sequence). V lost 4 bases and J 3 bases, leaving 16 bases between the germline ends. In nucleotides, the CDR3 is TGTGCCAGCAGCCCACCCTCGGGACTGCACTATGGCTACACCTTC. Protein sequence: CASSPPSGLHYGYTF.

The rearrangement uses TRBV6-1 and TRBJ2-5; D unclear. Deletions cut 6 bases from V and 4 bases from J, with 9 bases between. The CDR3 contains 12 residues. The V gene's germline CDR1 is MNHNS and CDR2 SASEGT. In DNA, the CDR3 is TGTGCCAGCAGCCGACGGCGAGAGACCCAGTACTTC. Translation: CASSRRRETQYF.

The V and J genes are TRBV27 and TRBJ2-7, with D perhaps matching TRBD1 (5 bases). Germline CDR1 reads MNHEY; CDR2 reads SMNVEV (reference sequence). V lost 6 bases and J 7 bases, leaving 10 bases between the germline ends. The CDR3 spans 11 residues. The CDR3 nucleotides are TGTGCCAGCAGCGCAGGGTGGGAGCAGTACTTC. Its translation: CASSAGWEQYF.

This clonotype showed up many times. The V gene is TRBV20-1, the J gene TRBJ2-2; 7 bases are shared with TRBD1. Germline-derived CDR1 and CDR2 are DFQATT and SNEGSKA (reference sequence). The CDR3 is 17 residues long. Trimming took 0 bases from V and 5 from J; bases not matched to a gene: 12. The CDR3 spells CSARDVKPGQQTGELFF. Written as DNA, the CDR3 is TGCAGTGCTAGAGACGTCAAACCGGGACAGCAAACCGGGGAGCTGTTTTTT.

This chain joins TRBV3-1 and TRBJ2-6; weak D call: TRBD1 (5 bases). V was cut by 5 bases and J by 0 bases, with 14 bases left in between. The germline CDR1 and CDR2 sequences are LGHDT and YNNKEL (reference sequence). The CDR3 is 17 residues long. CDR3 amino acids: CASSFRQLGSGANVLTF. CDR3 in DNA: TGTGCCAGCAGCTTTCGACAGCTCGGCTCTGGGGCCAACGTCCTGACTTTC.

The V gene is TRBV27, the J gene TRBJ2-5; D perhaps matches TRBD2 (5 bases). Trimming cost V 3 bases and J 1 base, with 9 bases left between them. CDR3 length: 14 residues. Germline V gives CDR1 MNHEY, CDR2 SMNVEV (reference sequence). DNA of the CDR3: TGTGCCAGCAGTTTGGTGCGGGCCCAAGAGACCCAGTACTTC. Residues: CASSLVRAQETQYF.

This chain connects TRBV12-3 or TRBV12-4 to TRBJ1-5, with 7 bases identical to TRBD1. V shed 5 bases, J shed 2 bases, and the junction held 6 bases outside the gene matches. CDR3 length: 15 residues. CDR3 sequence reads: CASSGQGGGNQPQHF. CDR3 nucleotides: TGTGCCAGCAGTGGCCAGGGGGGGGGCAATCAGCCCCAGCATTTT.

On this clonotype: A read error is possible here, since a much larger clone lies one base away. The chain couples TRBV7-9 to TRBJ2-1; 10 nucleotides align to TRBD2. The germline gives CDR1 SEHNR, CDR2 FQNEAQ (reference sequence). After removal of 5 bases from V and 5 bases from J, the junction contained 15 bases not matched to a gene. The CDR3 runs to 18 residues. The DNA of the CDR3 is TGTGCCAGCAGCCCCCCTCAGCGGGTTAGCGGGAGGAACAATGAGCAGTTCTTC. It encodes CASSPPQRVSGRNNEQFF.

This sequence joins TRBV4-3 and TRBJ2-1; 14 bases match TRBD2. CDR1 LGHNA and CDR2 YSLEER come from the germline V gene. J lost 9 bases, V lost 1 base, and 11 bases had no gene match. The CDR3 loop spans 18 amino acids. The CDR3 DNA sequence: TGCGCCAGCAGCCAAGGGCTAGAGGGACTAGCGGGAGCGGCTGAGCAGTTCTTC. Translating it yields CASSQGLEGLAGAAEQFF.

This clonotype occurred a few times. The chain employs TRBV30 and TRBJ2-3; 7 bases fit TRBD1. The trim removed 7 bases at V and 0 bases at J, leaving 7 bases unmatched. Germline CDR1 is GTSNPN and CDR2 is SVGIG (reference sequence). The CDR3 covers 14 residues. CDR3 bases: TGTGCCTCTGAAACAGGGGTGAGCACAGATACGCAGTATTTT. Translated, it gives CASETGVSTDTQYF.

The sample holds many counts of this clonotype. The rearrangement uses TRBV7-9 and TRBJ1-5, with 8 bases matching TRBD1. The CDR3 covers 12 residues. The germline V gene encodes CDR1 SEHNR and CDR2 FQNEAQ (reference sequence). V lost 1 base and J lost 14; bases outside the gene matches: 4. The CDR3 here is CASSLGGDRKHF. In nucleotides, the CDR3 is TGTGCCAGCAGCTTAGGGGGGGACAGGAAGCATTTT.

The gene calls are TRBV11-1 and TRBJ2-7; TRBD1 matches at 7 bases. V lost 8 bases to trimming and J lost 9 bases; unmatched junction nucleotides: 7. CDR1 and CDR2 from the germline V gene are SGHAT and FQDESV (reference sequence). The CDR3 consists of 11 residues. The chain's CDR3 is CASRGQLTQYF. In DNA, the CDR3 is TGTGCCAGCCGGGGACAGTTAACGCAGTACTTC.

The rearrangement links TRBV11-2 to TRBJ2-7; 9 bases map to TRBD1. Trimming took 1 base from V and 6 from J; bases not matched to a gene: 1. CDR1 and CDR2 from the germline V gene are SGHAT and FQNNGV. The CDR3 consists of 13 residues. This CDR3 reads CASSLGTGAEQYV. The CDR3 coding sequence is TGTGCCAGCAGCTTAGGGACAGGGGCCGAGCAGTACGTC.

This clonotype was observed at least ten times. The CDR3 here is CASSQAPQANTEAFF. The CDR3 bases are TGTGCCAGCAGCCAAGCGCCACAGGCGAACACTGAAGCTTTCTTT. This chain connects TRBV4-2 to TRBJ1-1, with a weak D call TRBD1 (5 bases). The CDR3 spans 15 residues. Per the germline V gene, CDR1 is LGHNA and CDR2 is YNFKEQ. V gave up 1 base and J gave up 1 base, with 10 bases separating them.

Concerning this clonotype itself: At one of its ends the junction is not consistent with the germline gene, which may arise from a read error. V gene TRBV7-9 combines with J gene TRBJ2-2, with D possibly being TRBD2 (5 bases). The CDR3 is made up of 14 amino acids. CDR1 is SEHNR, CDR2 FQNEAQ, per germline (reference sequence). The CDR3 nucleotides read TGTGCCGGCAGCCCGAGGCCGAACACCGGGGAGCCGTTTTTT. Residues: CAGSPRPNTGEPFF.

Many counts were recorded for this clonotype. The chain joins TRBV5-4 to TRBJ2-3, with a possible D match to TRBD2 (6 bases). Germline V gene sequence: CDR1 SGHNT, CDR2 YYREEE (reference sequence). The CDR3 loop spans 15 amino acids. Trimming took off 4 bases at V and 0 bases at J, with 12 bases between the two ends. CDR3 sequence: CASSLRESSTDTQYF. The CDR3 coding sequence is TGTGCCAGCAGCCTCCGGGAGTCTAGCACAGATACGCAGTATTTT.

This clonotype was detected ten times or more. This sequence joins TRBV15 and TRBJ1-2; weak D call: TRBD1 (6 bases). Trimming pared 0 bases from V and 6 bases from J, leaving 14 bases between. Germline CDR1 reads LNHNV; CDR2 reads YYDKDF (reference sequence). The CDR3 covers 15 residues. The CDR3 sequence is CATSRDLGQLHGYTF. The CDR3 nucleotides read TGTGCCACCAGCAGAGATTTGGGACAACTCCATGGCTACACCTTC.

This clonotype was seen many times. The chain employs TRBV27 and TRBJ2-7; 10 nucleotides agree with TRBD2. V was clipped by 1 base and J by 5 bases; unmatched bases: 5. Looked up from germline, CDR1 is MNHEY and CDR2 is SMNVEV (reference sequence). The CDR3 runs 15 residues. CDR3 DNA: TGTGCCAGCAGTTTATACCTAGCGGGAGTCCACGAGCAGTACTTC. This gives the protein CASSLYLAGVHEQYF.

In this sample, this clonotype turned up many times. V and J are TRBV7-8 and TRBJ1-5; D uncertain. This CDR3 region has 14 residues. Per the germline V gene, CDR1 is SGHVS and CDR2 is FQNEAQ. Trimming stripped 6 bases from V and 7 bases from J, with 16 bases between. The CDR3 reads CASSPSAFKQPQHF. Here the CDR3 DNA reads TGTGCCAGCAGTCCTTCGGCCTTTAAACAGCCCCAGCATTTT.

This clonotype was detected ten times or more. The chain employs TRBV20-1 and TRBJ2-1; D possibly corresponds to TRBD2 (5 bases). Trimming removed 7 bases at V and 7 bases at J, with 17 bases between. The CDR3 runs to 13 residues. Germline V lookup: CDR1 DFQATT, CDR2 SNEGSKA (reference sequence). The CDR3 reads CSGGGRAGNEQFF. The CDR3 region has the DNA TGCAGTGGCGGCGGGCGGGCCGGAAATGAGCAGTTCTTC.